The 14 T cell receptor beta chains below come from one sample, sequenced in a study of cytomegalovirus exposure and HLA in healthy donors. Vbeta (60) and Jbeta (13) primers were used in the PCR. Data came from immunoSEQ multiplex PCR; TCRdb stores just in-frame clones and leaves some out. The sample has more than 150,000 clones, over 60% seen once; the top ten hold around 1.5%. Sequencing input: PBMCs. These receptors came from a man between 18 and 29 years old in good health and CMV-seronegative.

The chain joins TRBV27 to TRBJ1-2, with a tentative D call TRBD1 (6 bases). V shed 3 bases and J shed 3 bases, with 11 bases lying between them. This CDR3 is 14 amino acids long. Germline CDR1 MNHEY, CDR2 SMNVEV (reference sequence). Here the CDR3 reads CASSLDGQYYGYTF. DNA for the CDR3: TGTGCCAGCAGTTTGGACGGACAGTACTATGGCTACACCTTC.

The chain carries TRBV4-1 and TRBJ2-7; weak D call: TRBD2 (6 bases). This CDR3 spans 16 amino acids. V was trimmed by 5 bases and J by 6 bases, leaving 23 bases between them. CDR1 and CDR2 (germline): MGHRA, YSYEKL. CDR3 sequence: CASSKQPGTRTTEQYF. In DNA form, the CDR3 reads TGCGCCAGCAGCAAACAACCCGGGACTCGCACAACCGAGCAGTACTTC.

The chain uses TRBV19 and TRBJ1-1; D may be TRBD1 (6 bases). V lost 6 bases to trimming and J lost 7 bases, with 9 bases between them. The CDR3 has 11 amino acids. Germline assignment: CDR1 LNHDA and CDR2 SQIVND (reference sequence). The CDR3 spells CASRGGYEAFF. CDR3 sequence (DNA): TGTGCCAGTAGAGGGGGTTATGAAGCTTTCTTT.

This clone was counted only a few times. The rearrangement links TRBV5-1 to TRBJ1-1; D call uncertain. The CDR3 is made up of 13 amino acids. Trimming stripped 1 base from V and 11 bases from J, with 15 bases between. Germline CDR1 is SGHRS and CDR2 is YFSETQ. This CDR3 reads CASSLTLQATAFF. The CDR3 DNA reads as TGCGCCAGCAGCTTGACATTGCAGGCTACGGCTTTCTTT.

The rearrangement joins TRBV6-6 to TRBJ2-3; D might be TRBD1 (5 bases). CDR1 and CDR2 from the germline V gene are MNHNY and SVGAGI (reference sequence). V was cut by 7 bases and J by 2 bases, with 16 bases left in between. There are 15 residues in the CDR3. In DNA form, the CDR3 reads TGTGCCAGCACCGAAGCACCGACAGACACAGATACGCAGTATTTT. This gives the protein CASTEAPTDTDTQYF.

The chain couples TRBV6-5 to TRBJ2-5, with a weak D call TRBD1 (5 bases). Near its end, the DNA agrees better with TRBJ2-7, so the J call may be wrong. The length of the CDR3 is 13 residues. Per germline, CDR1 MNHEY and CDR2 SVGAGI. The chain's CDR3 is CASSEAGKGEQYF. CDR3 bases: TGTGCCAGCAGTGAAGCAGGGAAAGGCGAGCAGTACTTC.

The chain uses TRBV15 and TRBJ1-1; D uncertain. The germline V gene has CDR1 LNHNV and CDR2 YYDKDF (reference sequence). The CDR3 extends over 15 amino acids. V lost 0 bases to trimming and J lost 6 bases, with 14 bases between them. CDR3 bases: TGTGCCACCAGCAGAGATTATGACTCTGTCGCTGAAGCTTTCTTT. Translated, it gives CATSRDYDSVAEAFF.

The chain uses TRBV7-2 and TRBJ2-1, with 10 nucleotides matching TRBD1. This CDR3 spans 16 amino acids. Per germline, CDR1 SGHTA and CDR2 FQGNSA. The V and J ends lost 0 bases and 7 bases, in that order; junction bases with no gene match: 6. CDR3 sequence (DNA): TGTGCCAGCAGCTTAGCCCGGACAGGGGGGACGAATGAGCAGTTCTTC. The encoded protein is CASSLARTGGTNEQFF.

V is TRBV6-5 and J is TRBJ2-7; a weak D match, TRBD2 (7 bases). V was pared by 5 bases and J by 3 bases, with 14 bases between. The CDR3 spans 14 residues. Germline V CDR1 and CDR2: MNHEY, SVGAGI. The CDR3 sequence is CASSERGGNYEQYF. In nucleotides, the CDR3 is TGTGCCAGCAGTGAGAGGGGGGGGAACTACGAGCAGTACTTC.

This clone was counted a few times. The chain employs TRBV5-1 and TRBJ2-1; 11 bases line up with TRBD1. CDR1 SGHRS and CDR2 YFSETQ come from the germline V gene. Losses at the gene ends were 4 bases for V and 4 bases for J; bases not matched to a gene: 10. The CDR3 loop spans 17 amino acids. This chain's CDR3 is CASSPRGGQGGYNEQFF. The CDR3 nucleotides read TGCGCCAGCAGCCCAAGGGGGGGACAGGGGGGATACAATGAGCAGTTCTTC.

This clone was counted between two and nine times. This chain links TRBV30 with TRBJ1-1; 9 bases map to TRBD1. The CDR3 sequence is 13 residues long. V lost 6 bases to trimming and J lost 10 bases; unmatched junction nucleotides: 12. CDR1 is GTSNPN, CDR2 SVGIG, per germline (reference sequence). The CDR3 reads CACLRWDRERAFF. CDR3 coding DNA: TGTGCCTGCTTGAGATGGGACAGGGAACGAGCTTTCTTT.

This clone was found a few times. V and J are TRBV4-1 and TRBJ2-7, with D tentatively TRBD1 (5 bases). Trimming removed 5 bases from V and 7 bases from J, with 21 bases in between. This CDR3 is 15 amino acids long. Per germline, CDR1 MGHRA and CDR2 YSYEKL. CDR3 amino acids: CASSTGAGLVLEQYF. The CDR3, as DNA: TGCGCCAGCAGCACAGGCGCAGGGTTGGTGTTGGAGCAGTACTTC.

The CDR3 spells CASSLLGGGATSPHEQFF. Here the CDR3 DNA reads TGCGCCAGCAGCTTGTTAGGGGGTGGGGCAACATCCCCCCATGAGCAGTTCTTC. This chain uses TRBV5-1 with TRBJ2-1, with D perhaps matching TRBD1 (6 bases). Germline loops: CDR1 SGHRS, CDR2 YFSETQ. The CDR3 runs 18 residues. V was trimmed by 1 base and J by 8 bases, leaving 25 bases between them.

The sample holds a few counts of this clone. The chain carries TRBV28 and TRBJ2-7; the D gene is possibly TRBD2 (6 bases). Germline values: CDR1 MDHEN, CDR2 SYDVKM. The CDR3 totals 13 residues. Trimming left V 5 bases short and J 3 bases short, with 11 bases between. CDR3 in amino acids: CASSPGGLYEQYF. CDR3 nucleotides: TGTGCCAGCAGTCCCGGGGGACTCTACGAGCAGTACTTC.